This T cell receptor (beta chain) originates from a study of read filtering for tumor transcriptome and immune sequencing. Molecular barcoded adaptors covering alpha/delta and beta/gamma chains were used on roughly 400 ng RNA. One entry per CDR3 protein results from TCRdb running MiXCR on the reads. The profile shows approximately 43,000 distinct CDR3 sequences, around 15% of them singletons. This CDR3 region has 16 residues. The germline V gene has CDR1 SNHLY and CDR2 FYNNEI. Between the trimmed V and J ends, which lost 3 bases and 5 bases, there was a span of 20 bases. The receptor comes from a donor aged 40 or older with multiple myeloma. J is TRBJ2-7 and V is TRBV2; possible D gene TRBD2, 6 bases. Sequences were obtained from a population of CD138-negative cells sorted from bone marrow. In DNA form, the CDR3 reads TGTGCCAGCAGTGACCGGGGACTTGCGGTCACCAACGAGCAGTACGTC. It yields the protein CASSDRGLAVTNEQYV.